The present T cell receptor (beta chain) was sequenced within a study of T-cell reconstitution after alpha-beta-depleted transplantation in children. CDR3 size: 12 residues. Trimming stripped 3 bases from V and 4 bases from J, with 5 bases between. The V gene's germline CDR1 is LGHNA and CDR2 YSLEER. Study-level results: It was surviving recipient T cells and thymic progenitors that gave some patients high TCRbeta diversity at day 60. From newly produced T cells came most of the T-cell counts and diversity one year after transplant. About two months after transplant, alpha-beta T cells reportedly came from several hundred expanded graft clones.

This clonotype was seen a handful of times. Its target is not known. The authors prepared the TCRbeta library with unique molecular identifiers. TCRdb fed the PCR reads into MiXCR, producing one record per CDR3 protein. Found here are some 600,000 distinct CDR3 sequences, roughly 13% of them singletons; the top ten hold about 2.2%. The sample here was PBMCs, mostly from graft donor cells, taken 360 days after TCRalphabeta/CD19-depleted stem cell transplant. The J gene is TRBJ2-3, the V gene TRBV4-3; D remains ambiguous. This TCR came from a male patient younger than 18 who had a stem cell transplant for acute myeloid leukemia, so the T cells may come from the graft donor. The CDR3 nucleotides read TGCGCCAGCAGCCAGAACCCAGATACGCAGTATTTT. Translated: CASSQNPDTQYF.